This T cell receptor (beta chain) was captured in a study of OX40 agonist ivuxolimab in advanced cancers. Regarding the research as a whole: Ivuxolimab, which targeted the costimulatory receptor OX40 (CD134), was an agonistic, fully human IgG2 monoclonal antibody. Intravenous ivuxolimab was administered to patients every 2 weeks at six dose levels: 0.01, 0.1, 0.3, 1.5, 3 and 10 mg/kg. Of the roughly 51 patients in dose escalation, about 20 had hepatocellular carcinoma, some 15 had melanoma, 9 had renal cell carcinoma and 9 had head and neck cancer. The dose-escalation cohort was about 83% male with a mean age of about 60 years, ranging from roughly 23 to 79. Prior anti-PD-1, anti-PD-L1 or anti-CTLA-4 therapy was permitted, and checkpoint inhibitors had been received by about 37% of dose-escalation patients. Partial responses occurred in three dose-escalation patients: two with cutaneous melanoma and one with hepatocellular carcinoma. The purpose of peripheral TCRbeta sequencing was to test whether ivuxolimab changed TCR sequence diversity and led to clonal T-cell expansion. The paper covers the monotherapy dose-escalation part of the phase I ivuxolimab trial, which included N of about 51 patients. Overall results and qualifications from the work: At doses of 0.1 to 3.0 mg/kg, clonal expansion of both CD4+ and CD8+ blood T cells was observed from baseline to week 6. The antigen specificity of the clonally expanded peripheral T cells was not determined. Low levels of normalized T-cell clonal expansion were also shown by some nonresponding patients. In the 0.1-3.0 mg/kg groups, partial responders were among the patients with the lowest normalized peripheral clonal expansion, particularly in CD8+ T cells. After ivuxolimab, more expanded clones were found on average in CD8+ T cells than in CD4+ T cells.

CDR3 length: 17 amino acids, cysteine to phenylalanine. Just the 51-base CDR3 DNA is kept, in frame starting at base 1. V trim: 5 bases; J trim: 8 bases; unmatched bases: 9. CDR1 and CDR2 are read off the germline V gene (reference sequence) as SGHAT and FQDESV. The trial excluded patients who had a history of autoimmune disease or were on systemic immunosuppression. Peripheral blood for TCR sequencing was collected from all dose cohorts at baseline, on cycle 4 day 1, and on cycle 7 day 1. The samples were taken from a phase I, first-in-human, multicenter, open-label dose-escalation trial of ivuxolimab. Adults with locally advanced or metastatic head and neck squamous cell, hepatocellular, melanoma or renal cell carcinoma were enrolled in the trial. Before TCR sequencing, CD4+ T cells and CD8+ T cells were sorted from peripheral blood as separate populations. Concerning this clone itself: What this receptor recognizes is not known. No base-level quality is on record; no much larger clone is a single base apart.

For sequencing of the TCRbeta CDR3 region, genomic DNA was extracted from the sorted cells. The immunoSEQ Assay was used for sequencing of TCRbeta CDR3 regions. What TCRdb holds here is the immuneACCESS table cut down to in-frame rearrangements. Part of the clones is not present; checked against another copy, under half of the missing clones reflect an unresolved V gene, and the others are unexplained. The sample contains approximately 84,000 clones, around 90% of them found a single time. 0.4% to 0.55% of the sample comes from the top ten. Recombination connected TRBV11-1 to TRBJ2-2; 15 of the junction bases match TRBD2. Sequencing used CD4+ or CD8+ T cells sorted from blood, obtained in a trial of the OX40 agonist ivuxolimab. The sequence was obtained from an adult with an advanced solid tumor such as melanoma, head and neck, liver or kidney cancer. The CDR3 amino acid sequence is: CASSQGLAGGTSGELFF. The nucleotides read TGTGCCAGCAGCCAGGGACTAGCGGGGGGCACTTCAGGGGAGCTGTTTTTT.